Shown below are 17 T cell receptor beta chains from a single sample sequenced in a study of CXCR3-negative and CXCR3-positive naive CD8 T cells. With UMI labels, 5' RACE was used to prepare the TRB cDNA libraries. TCRdb re-called the 5' RACE reads; one entry per CDR3 protein, DNA not given. This listing includes around 92,000 distinct CDR3 sequences. Sequenced input: naive CXCR3- CD8+ T cells from blood. Documented subset: CD45RO-CCR7+CD27+CD95- naive CD8+ T cells lacking CXCR3 (TNR3-). All receptors derive from a human donor in good health. Some clones in this sample may be carry-over from other donors' samples.

J is TRBJ1-5 and V is TRBV30. Germline-derived CDR1 and CDR2 are GTSNPN and SVGIG (reference sequence). CDR3 length: 13 residues. The CDR3 is CAWTPGGGQPQHF.

The V and J genes are TRBV29-1 and TRBJ2-7; with no DNA, the TCRdb D assignment of TRBD1 cannot be verified. The CDR3 runs to 15 residues. Germline CDR1 and CDR2: SQVTM and ANQGSEA. The CDR3 spells CSVESAGVSSYEQYF.

This chain connects TRBV9 to TRBJ2-4; the D gene TCRdb calls, TRBD2, cannot be checked with no DNA. This CDR3 has 13 amino acids. The germline V gene has CDR1 SGDLS and CDR2 YYNGEE. CDR3 residues: CASSAGLGNIQYF.

V is TRBV9 and J is TRBJ1-1; TCRdb designates TRBD1, a call that cannot be tested without DNA. There are 14 residues in the CDR3. CDR1 is SGDLS, CDR2 YYNGEE, per germline. CDR3 sequence: CASSPGGMNTEAFF.

The rearrangement uses TRBV10-3 and TRBJ2-3; the TRBD2 assignment by TCRdb is unverifiable without DNA. CDR3 length equals 17 residues. CDR1 is ENHRY, CDR2 SYGVKD, per germline. The CDR3 spells CAISDPPPRGGGDTQYF.

The J gene is TRBJ2-1, the V gene TRBV7-6; TCRdb picks TRBD2, but there is no DNA to check that call. Germline V gene data show CDR1 as SGHVS and CDR2 as FNYEAQ. The CDR3 extends over 19 amino acids. CDR3: CASSFGLAGGLPTGHEQFF.

The rearrangement joins TRBV30 to TRBJ2-7. The CDR3 covers 18 residues. In germline, CDR1 is GTSNPN, CDR2 SVGIG (reference sequence). This CDR3 is CAWSLRILRPTSSYEQYF.

CDR3 sequence: CSVDGTGTGETQYF. The genes are TRBV29-1 and TRBJ2-5; there is no DNA to check the TCRdb D call of TRBD1. The CDR3 runs to 14 residues. Germline V lookup: CDR1 SQVTM, CDR2 ANQGSEA.

V usage is TRBV20-1 and J usage is TRBJ2-1. Looked up from germline, CDR1 is DFQATT and CDR2 is SNEGSKA (reference sequence). The CDR3 has 13 residues. CDR3 residues: CSARDLAHNEQFF.

The V and J genes are TRBV29-1 and TRBJ2-1. The CDR3 loop spans 14 amino acids. Germline loops: CDR1 SQVTM, CDR2 ANQGSEA. CDR3 protein: CSVGSRQSYNEQFF.

The rearrangement joins TRBV6-4 to TRBJ2-1; absent DNA, TCRdb's TRBD2 call cannot be checked. Germline assignment: CDR1 MRHNA and CDR2 SNTAGT. CDR3 length: 14 amino acids. CDR3 loop: CASSEGREDNEQFF.

The V and J genes are TRBV29-1 and TRBJ2-3; TCRdb calls TRBD2, which cannot be checked without DNA. The CDR3 spans 15 residues. Germline V CDR1 and CDR2: SQVTM, ANQGSEA. CDR3 sequence reads: CSVGMTTYFTDTQYF.

This chain links TRBV29-1 with TRBJ2-7; the D call of TRBD1 rests on TCRdb alone, since no DNA is present to check it. The CDR3 contains 13 residues. The germline V gene encodes CDR1 SQVTM and CDR2 ANQGSEA. The CDR3 loop reads CSVEDTGGAEQYF.

The rearrangement uses TRBV29-1 and TRBJ2-2; without DNA, the TCRdb call of TRBD2 cannot be checked. The germline V gene has CDR1 SQVTM and CDR2 ANQGSEA. The CDR3 has 14 residues. The CDR3 here is CSVGSSVGTGELFF.

The V gene is TRBV14, the J gene TRBJ2-7. There are 14 residues in the CDR3. Per the germline V gene, CDR1 is SGHDN and CDR2 is FVKESK. CDR3 region: CASSQRLSSYEQYF.

The gene calls are TRBV30 and TRBJ1-1. The germline V gene encodes CDR1 GTSNPN and CDR2 SVGIG (reference sequence). The CDR3 is 11 amino acids. CDR3 sequence reads: CAWSVGTEAFF.

The chain is built from TRBV9 and TRBJ2-3. Germline lookup yields CDR1 SGDLS and CDR2 YYNGEE. The CDR3 is 14 residues long. The CDR3 sequence: CASSIGGGTDTQYF.